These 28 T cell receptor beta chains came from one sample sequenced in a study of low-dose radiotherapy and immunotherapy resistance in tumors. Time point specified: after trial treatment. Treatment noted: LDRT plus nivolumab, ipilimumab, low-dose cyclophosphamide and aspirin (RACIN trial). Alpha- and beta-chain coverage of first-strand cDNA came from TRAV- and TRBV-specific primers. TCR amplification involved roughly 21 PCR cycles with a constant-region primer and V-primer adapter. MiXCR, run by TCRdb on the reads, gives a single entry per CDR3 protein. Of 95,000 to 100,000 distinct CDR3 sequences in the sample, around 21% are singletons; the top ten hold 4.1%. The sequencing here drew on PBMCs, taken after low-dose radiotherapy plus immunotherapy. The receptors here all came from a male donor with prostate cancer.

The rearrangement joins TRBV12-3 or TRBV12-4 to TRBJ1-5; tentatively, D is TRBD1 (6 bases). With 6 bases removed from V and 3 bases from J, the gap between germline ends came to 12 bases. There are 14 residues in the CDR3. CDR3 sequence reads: CASSRGQPNQPQHF. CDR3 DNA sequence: TGTGCCAGCAGCCGCGGACAGCCCAATCAGCCCCAGCATTTT.

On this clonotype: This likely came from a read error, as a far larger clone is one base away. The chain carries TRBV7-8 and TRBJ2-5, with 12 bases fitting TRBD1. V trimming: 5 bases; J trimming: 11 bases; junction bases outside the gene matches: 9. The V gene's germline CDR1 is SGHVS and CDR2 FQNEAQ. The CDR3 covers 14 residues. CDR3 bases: TGTGCCAGCAGCCGGGACAGGGGGCGCGATGAGCAGTACTTC. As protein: CASSRDRGRDEQYF.

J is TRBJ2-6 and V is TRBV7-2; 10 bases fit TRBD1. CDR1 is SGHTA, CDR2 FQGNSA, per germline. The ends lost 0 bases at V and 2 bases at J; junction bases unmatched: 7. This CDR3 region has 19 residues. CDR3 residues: CASSLASTGGLAGANVLTF. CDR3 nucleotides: TGTGCCAGCAGCTTAGCTTCGACAGGGGGCTTAGCTGGGGCCAACGTCCTGACTTTC.

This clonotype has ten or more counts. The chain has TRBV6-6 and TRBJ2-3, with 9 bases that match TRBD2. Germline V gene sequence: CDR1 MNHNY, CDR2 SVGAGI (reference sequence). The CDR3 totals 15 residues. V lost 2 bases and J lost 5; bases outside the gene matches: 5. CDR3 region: CASSYQRGVRDTQYF. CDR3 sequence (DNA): TGTGCCAGCAGTTACCAGCGGGGGGTTCGAGATACGCAGTATTTT.

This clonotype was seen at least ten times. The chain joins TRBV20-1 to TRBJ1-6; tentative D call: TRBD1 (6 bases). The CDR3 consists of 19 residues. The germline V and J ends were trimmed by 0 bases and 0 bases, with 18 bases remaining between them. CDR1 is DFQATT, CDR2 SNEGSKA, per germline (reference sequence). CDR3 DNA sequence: TGCAGTGCTAGAGATATTCCACAGGGACGTGACTCCTATAATTCACCCCTCCACTTT. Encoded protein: CSARDIPQGRDSYNSPLHF.

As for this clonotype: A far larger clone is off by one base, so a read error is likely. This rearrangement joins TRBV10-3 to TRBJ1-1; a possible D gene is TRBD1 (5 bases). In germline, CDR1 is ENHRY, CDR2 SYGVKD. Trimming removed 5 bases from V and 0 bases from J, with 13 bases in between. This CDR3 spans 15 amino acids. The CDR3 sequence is CAISSLGGVNTEAFF. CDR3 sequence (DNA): TGTGCCATCAGTTCCCTGGGGGGAGTGAACACTGAAGCTTTCTTT.

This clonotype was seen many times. CDR3 region: CASSFSANEKLFF. CDR3 in DNA: TGTGCCAGCAGCTTTTCGGCTAATGAAAAACTGTTTTTT. The rearrangement links TRBV7-9 to TRBJ1-4; no clear D. Trimming removed 3 bases from V and 3 bases from J, with 5 bases in between. There are 13 residues in the CDR3. CDR1 and CDR2 (germline): SEHNR, FQNEAQ (reference sequence).

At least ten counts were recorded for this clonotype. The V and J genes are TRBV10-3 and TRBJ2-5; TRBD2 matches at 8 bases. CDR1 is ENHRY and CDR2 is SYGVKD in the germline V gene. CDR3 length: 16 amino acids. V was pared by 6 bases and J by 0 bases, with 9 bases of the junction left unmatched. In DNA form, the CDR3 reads TGTGCCATCAGCCCACTAGCGGCGACCGACCAAGAGACCCAGTACTTC. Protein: CAISPLAATDQETQYF.

CDR3 in amino acids: CSVDRGFRETQYF. The CDR3, as DNA: TGCAGCGTTGACAGGGGCTTTCGCGAGACCCAGTACTTC. This chain uses TRBV29-1 with TRBJ2-5; possible D gene TRBD1, 6 bases. V dropped 3 bases and J dropped 5 bases, with 13 bases sitting between them. The CDR3 runs 13 residues. From germline, CDR1 is SQVTM and CDR2 ANQGSEA.

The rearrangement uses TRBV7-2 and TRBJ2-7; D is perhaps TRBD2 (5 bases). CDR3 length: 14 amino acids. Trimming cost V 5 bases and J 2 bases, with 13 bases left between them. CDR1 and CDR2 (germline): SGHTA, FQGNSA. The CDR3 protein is CASSPTSLAYEQYF. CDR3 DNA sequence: TGTGCCAGCAGCCCTACTAGTTTAGCCTACGAGCAGTACTTC.

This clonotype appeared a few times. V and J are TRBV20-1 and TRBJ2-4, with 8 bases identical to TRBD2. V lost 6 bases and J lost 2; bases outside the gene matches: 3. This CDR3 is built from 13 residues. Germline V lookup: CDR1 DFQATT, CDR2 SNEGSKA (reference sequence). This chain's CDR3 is CSAGLAPKNIQYF. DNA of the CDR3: TGCAGTGCCGGACTAGCCCCCAAAAACATTCAGTACTTC.

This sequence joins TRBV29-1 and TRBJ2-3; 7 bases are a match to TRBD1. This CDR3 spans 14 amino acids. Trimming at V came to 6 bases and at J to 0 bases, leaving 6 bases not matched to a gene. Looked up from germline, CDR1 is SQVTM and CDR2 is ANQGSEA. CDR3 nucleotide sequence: TGCAGCGTGTCCCCGGGACAGAGCACAGATACGCAGTATTTT. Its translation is CSVSPGQSTDTQYF.

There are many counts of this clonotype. The CDR3 region has the DNA TGTGCCAGCAGCCCATTAGGCGGGGGGGACAATGAGCAGTTCTTC. Amino acids: CASSPLGGGDNEQFF. The chain has TRBV7-9 and TRBJ2-1, with TRBD2 identical over 9 bases. The CDR3 length is 15 residues. Trimming removed 5 bases from V and 5 bases from J; junction bases left unmatched: 7. CDR1 is SEHNR and CDR2 is FQNEAQ in the germline V gene (reference sequence).

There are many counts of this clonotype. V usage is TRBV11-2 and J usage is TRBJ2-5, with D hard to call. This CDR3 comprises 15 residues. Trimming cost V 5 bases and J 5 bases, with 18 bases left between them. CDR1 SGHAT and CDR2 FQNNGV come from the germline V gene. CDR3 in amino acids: CASSPTPDGLETQYF. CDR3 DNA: TGTGCCAGCAGCCCCACCCCGGACGGTCTCGAGACCCAGTACTTC.

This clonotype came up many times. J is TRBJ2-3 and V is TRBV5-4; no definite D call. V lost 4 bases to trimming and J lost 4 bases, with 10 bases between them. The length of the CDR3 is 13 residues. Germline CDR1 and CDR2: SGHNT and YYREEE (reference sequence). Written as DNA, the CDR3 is TGTGCCAGCAGCAGTAGTGGGGCAGATACGCAGTATTTT. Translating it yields CASSSSGADTQYF.

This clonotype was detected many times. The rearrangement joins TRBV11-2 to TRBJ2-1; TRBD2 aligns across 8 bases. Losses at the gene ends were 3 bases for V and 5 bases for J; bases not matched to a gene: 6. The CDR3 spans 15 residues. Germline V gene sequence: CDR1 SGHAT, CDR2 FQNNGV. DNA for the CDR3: TGTGCCAGCAGCTTCCGGGGGGGGACTAACAATGAGCAGTTCTTC. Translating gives CASSFRGGTNNEQFF.

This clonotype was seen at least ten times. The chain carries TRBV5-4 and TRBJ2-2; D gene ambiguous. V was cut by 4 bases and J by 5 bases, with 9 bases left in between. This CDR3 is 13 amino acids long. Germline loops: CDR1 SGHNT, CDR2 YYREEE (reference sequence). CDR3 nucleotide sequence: TGTGCCAGCAGCGTAGACTGGACCGGGGAGCTGTTTTTT. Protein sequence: CASSVDWTGELFF.

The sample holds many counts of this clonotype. This CDR3 is CASSQGRGLFF. As DNA, the CDR3 is TGTGCCAGCAGTCAGGGTAGAGGACTGTTTTTT. The V and J genes are TRBV5-5 and TRBJ1-4, with D perhaps TRBD1 (5 bases). The germline gives CDR1 SGHKS, CDR2 YYEKEE (reference sequence). Trimming took 5 bases from V and 13 from J, leaving 12 bases between them. This CDR3 is 11 amino acids long.

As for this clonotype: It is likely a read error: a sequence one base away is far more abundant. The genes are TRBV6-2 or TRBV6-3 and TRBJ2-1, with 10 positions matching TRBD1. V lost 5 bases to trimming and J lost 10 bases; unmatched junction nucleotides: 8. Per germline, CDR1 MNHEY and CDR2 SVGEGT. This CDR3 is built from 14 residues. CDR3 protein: CASSRTGGTYEQFF. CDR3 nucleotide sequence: TGTGCCAGCAGTAGGACAGGGGGTACCTACGAGCAGTTCTTC.

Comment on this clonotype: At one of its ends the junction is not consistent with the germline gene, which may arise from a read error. The CDR3 is CASRARITGELCF. The CDR3 nucleotides are TGTGCCAGTCGGGCACGAATCACCGGGGAGCTGTGTTTT. This chain links TRBV19 with TRBJ2-2; D may be TRBD2 (5 bases). Germline V gives CDR1 LNHDA, CDR2 SQIVND (reference sequence). The CDR3 spans 13 residues.

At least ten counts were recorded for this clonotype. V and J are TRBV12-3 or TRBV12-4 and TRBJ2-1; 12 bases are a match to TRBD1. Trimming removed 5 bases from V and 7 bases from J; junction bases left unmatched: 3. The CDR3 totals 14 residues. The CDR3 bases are TGTGCCAGCAGTCCGGGACAGGGGGCAAATGAGCAGTTCTTC. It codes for CASSPGQGANEQFF.

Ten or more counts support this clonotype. The CDR3 bases are TGTGCCAGCAGCCGCAGCGGGAATTCGAACACTGAAGCTTTCTTT. This codes for CASSRSGNSNTEAFF. V is TRBV6-2 or TRBV6-3 and J is TRBJ1-1; D is unclear. V lost 6 bases and J lost 1, with 15 bases in between. The CDR3 contains 15 residues. CDR1 and CDR2 from the germline V gene are MNHEY and SVGEGT.

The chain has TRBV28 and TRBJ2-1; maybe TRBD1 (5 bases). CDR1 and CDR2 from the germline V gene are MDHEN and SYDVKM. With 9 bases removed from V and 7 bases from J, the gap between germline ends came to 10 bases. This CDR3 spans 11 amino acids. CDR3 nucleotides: TGTGCCAGTCAAGGGGAAAATGAGCAGTTCTTC. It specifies CASQGENEQFF.

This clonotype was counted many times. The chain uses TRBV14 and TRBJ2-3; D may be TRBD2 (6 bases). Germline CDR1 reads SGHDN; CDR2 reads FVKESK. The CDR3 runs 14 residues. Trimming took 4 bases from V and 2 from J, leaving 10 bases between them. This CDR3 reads CASSLGGYTDTQYF. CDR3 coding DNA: TGTGCCAGCAGCCTCGGGGGTTACACAGATACGCAGTATTTT. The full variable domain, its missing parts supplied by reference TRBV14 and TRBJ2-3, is EAGVTQFPSHSVIEKGQTVTLRCDPISGHDNLYWYRRVMGKEIKFLLHFVKESKQDESGMPNNRFLAERTGGTYSTLKVQPAELEDSGVYFCASSLGGYTDTQYFGPGTRLTVL.

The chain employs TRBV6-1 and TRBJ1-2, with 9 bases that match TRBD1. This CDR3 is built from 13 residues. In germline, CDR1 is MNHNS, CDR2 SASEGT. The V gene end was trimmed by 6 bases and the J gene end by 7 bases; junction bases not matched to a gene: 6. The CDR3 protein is CASSDRGGFGYTF. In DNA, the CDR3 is TGTGCCAGCAGCGACAGGGGGGGATTTGGCTACACCTTC.

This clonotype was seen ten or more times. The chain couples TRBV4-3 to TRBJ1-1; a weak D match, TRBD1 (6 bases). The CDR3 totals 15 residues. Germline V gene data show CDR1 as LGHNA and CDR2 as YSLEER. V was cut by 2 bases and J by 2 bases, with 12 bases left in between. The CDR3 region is CASSQPTGLNTEAFF. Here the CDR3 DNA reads TGCGCCAGCAGCCAACCGACAGGACTCAACACTGAAGCTTTCTTT.

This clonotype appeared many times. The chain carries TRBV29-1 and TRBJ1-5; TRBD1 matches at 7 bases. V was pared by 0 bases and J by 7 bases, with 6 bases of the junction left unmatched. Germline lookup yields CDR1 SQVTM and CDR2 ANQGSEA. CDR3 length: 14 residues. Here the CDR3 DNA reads TGCAGCGTTGAAGAAACAGGGGAGGGGCAGCCCCAGCATTTT. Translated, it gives CSVEETGEGQPQHF. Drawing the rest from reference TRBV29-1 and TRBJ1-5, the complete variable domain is SAVISQKPSRDICQRGTSLTIQCQVDSQVTMMFWYRQQPGQSLTLIATANQGSEATYESGFVIDKFPISRPNLTFSTLTVSNMSPEDSSIYLCSVEETGEGQPQHFGDGTRLSIL.

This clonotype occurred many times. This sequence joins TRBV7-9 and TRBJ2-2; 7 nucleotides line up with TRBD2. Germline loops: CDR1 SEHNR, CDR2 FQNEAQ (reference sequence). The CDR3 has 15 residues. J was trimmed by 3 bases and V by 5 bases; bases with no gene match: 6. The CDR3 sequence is CASSHRGGDTGELFF. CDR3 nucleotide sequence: TGTGCCAGCAGCCACCGCGGGGGAGACACCGGGGAGCTGTTTTTT. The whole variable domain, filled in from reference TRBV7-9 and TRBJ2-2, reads DTGVSQNPRHKITKRGQNVTFRCDPISEHNRLYWYRQTLGQGPEFLTYFQNEAQLEKSRLLSDRFSAERPKGSFSTLEIQRTEQGDSAMYLCASSHRGGDTGELFFGEGSRLTVL.